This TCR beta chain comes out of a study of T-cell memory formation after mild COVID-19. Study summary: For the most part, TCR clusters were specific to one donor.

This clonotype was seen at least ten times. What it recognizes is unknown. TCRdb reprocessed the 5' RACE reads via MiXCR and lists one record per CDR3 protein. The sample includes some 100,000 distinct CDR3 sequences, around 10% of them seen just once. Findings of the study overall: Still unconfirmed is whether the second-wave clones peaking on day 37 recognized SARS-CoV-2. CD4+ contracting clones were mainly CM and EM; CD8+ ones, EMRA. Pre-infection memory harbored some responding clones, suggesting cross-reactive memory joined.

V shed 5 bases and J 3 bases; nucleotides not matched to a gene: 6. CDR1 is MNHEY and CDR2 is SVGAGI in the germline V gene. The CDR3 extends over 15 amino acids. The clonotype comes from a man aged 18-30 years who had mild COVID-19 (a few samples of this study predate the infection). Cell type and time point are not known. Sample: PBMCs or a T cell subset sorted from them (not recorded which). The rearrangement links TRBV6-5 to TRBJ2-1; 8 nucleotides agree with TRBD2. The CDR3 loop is CASSPLAGGYNEQFF. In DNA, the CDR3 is TGTGCCAGCAGTCCTCTTGCGGGGGGCTACAATGAGCAGTTCTTC.